This T cell receptor (beta chain) was identified in a study of Graves' ophthalmopathy and Graves' hyperthyroidism. The authors amplified TCR beta CDR3 regions from RNA transcripts. First-round RT-PCR with HTBI primers preceded a second-round multiplex PCR. TCRdb recomputed calls from the multiplex PCR reads with MiXCR, one row per CDR3 protein. The sample holds 600,000 to 950,000 distinct CDR3 sequences, roughly 40% seen once. Trimming took 0 bases from V and 5 from J; bases not matched to a gene: 4. The CDR3 has 15 residues. Per the germline V gene, CDR1 is KGHDR and CDR2 is SFDVKD. About this clonotype: Antigen: not known.

Study-wide results and caveats: The majority of expanded thyroid clonotypes above 0.001 frequency also occurred in blood.

Sequencing used peripheral blood. J is TRBJ2-5 and V is TRBV24-1, with 8 nucleotides matching TRBD1. The receptor comes from an adult man with Graves' ophthalmopathy. For the CDR3, the DNA is TGTGCCACCAGTGATTTGCTAGGACAGGGTGAGACCCAGTACTTC. Translation: CATSDLLGQGETQYF.